This TCR beta chain was found in a study of CD8 T cells in ankylosing spondylitis (dated by TCRdb to 2016 to 2017). Turning to the overall study: To find TCR variants linked to disease, the study profiled T cell receptor beta repertoires in ankylosing spondylitis patients and healthy donors. Samples of peripheral blood were taken, and for ankylosing spondylitis patients, synovial fluid was collected as well. In total, the full study cohort was made up of about 110 healthy donors and more than 20 ankylosing spondylitis patients. Findings and caveats that apply to the study as a whole: The disease-linked clones were reported to be significantly enriched in matched synovial fluid samples from ankylosing spondylitis patients. Some motif variants had previously been reported in the synovial fluid and blood of reactive arthritis patients, which suggests shared mechanisms of disease initiation. Blood from ankylosing spondylitis patients appeared to be characterized by a TCR beta motif composed of about 8 highly homologous amino acid variants. The disease-linked clones had a CD8+ phenotype and were found at relatively low frequencies in peripheral blood.

This clonotype has ten or more counts. Its antigen specificity is not known. No much larger clone is present one base from it, and per-base qualities are unavailable. Synovial fluid samples were matched to blood samples from the same ankylosing spondylitis patients. Reads for this sample came from an Illumina HiSeq 2500. Quantitative 5'-RACE with molecular barcodes was used to prepare TCR beta libraries. The study's processing was this. A new computational method, built on a probabilistic model of VDJ rearrangement, was used to identify disease-linked TCR variants. TCRdb passed the public sequencing reads through fastp at Q25 and MiXCR, retaining productive beta sequences. Each record represents a unique CDR3 protein, reported with the most common genes and DNA among its rows. In this record, the V and J calls reflect TCRdb's handling and not the investigators' own analysis. In this sample the table shows approximately 100,000 distinct CDR3 sequences, less than 25% of which occur a single time. The top ten constitute roughly 12% of the sample.

The germline V gene provides CDR1 SGHRS and CDR2 YFSETQ. V and J lose 4 bases and 0 bases, and a span of 14 bases separates them. From the cysteine up to the phenylalanine, the CDR3 has a length of 16 residues. Here the CDR3 DNA is all that survives: 48 bases in frame from base 1. The chain was built from TRBV5-1 and TRBJ1-3, with a tentative D gene TRBD1 over 6 matching bases. This receptor was taken from a male donor with ankylosing spondylitis. The sequenced sample was synovial fluid, either unsorted or a sorted T cell fraction (not recorded which). Here the CDR3 is given as CASSPMTGTSGNTIYF. The nucleotides read TGCGCCAGCAGCCCAATGACAGGAACCTCTGGAAACACCATATATTTT.